Included here is one T cell receptor beta chain sequence, with context. Its antigen is undetermined. This record belongs to a study of T cell responses to AZD1222 COVID-19 vaccine. Study-level information: Pooling covered second doses at about 4 or about 12 weeks.

This CDR3 comprises 15 residues. The germline V and J ends were trimmed by 4 bases and 7 bases, with 18 bases remaining between them. Germline assignment: CDR1 SGDLS and CDR2 YYNGEE. Whole-study results and caveats: Reportedly, nearly half of unique spike TCRs recognized epitopes outside B.1.351/B.1.1.7 mutations. Clonal diversity may have been underestimated, and the donors were mostly white British, with more females than males.

Method: immunoSEQ multiplex PCR; TCRdb's copy keeps in-frame clones and lacks some. This table holds about 140,000 clones, roughly 90% found once. The chain has TRBV9 and TRBJ1-5; TRBD1 might be the D (5 bases). The sample here was peripheral blood, taken on day 0 of AZD1222 vaccination. This receptor was taken from an adult in good health. CDR3 nucleotides: TGTGCCAGCAGCCATACTGCGGGGCTAGGGCAGCCCCAGCATTTT. Translated, it gives CASSHTAGLGQPQHF. Using reference TRBV9 and TRBJ1-5 for the parts outside the CDR3, the full variable domain is DSGVTQTPKHLITATGQRVTLRCSPRSGDLSVYWYQQSLDQGLQFLIQYYNGEERAKGNILERFSAQQFPDLHSELNLSSLELGDSALYFCASSHTAGLGQPQHFGDGTRLSIL.